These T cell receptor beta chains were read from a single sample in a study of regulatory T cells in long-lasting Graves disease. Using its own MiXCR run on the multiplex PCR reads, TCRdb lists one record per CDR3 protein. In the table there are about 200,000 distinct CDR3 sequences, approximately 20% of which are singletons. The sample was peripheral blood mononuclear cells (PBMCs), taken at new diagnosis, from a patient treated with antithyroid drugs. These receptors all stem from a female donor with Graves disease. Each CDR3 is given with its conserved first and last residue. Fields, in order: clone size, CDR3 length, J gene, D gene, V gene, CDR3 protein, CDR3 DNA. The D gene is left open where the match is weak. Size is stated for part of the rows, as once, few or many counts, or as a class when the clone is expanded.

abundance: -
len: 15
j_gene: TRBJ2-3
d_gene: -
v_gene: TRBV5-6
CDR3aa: CASSFLEGGADTQYF
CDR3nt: TGTGCCAGCAGCTTCCTAGAAGGGGGGGCAGATACGCAGTATTTT

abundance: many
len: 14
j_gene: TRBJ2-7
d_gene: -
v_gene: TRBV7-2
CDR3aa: CASSKTDGYYEQYF
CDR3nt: TGTGCCAGCAGCAAGACGGACGGGTACTACGAGCAGTACTTC

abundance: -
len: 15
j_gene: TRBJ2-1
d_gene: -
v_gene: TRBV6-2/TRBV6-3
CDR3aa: CASSVWTDTYNEQFF
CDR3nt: TGTGCCAGCAGTGTGTGGACGGATACCTACAATGAGCAGTTCTTC

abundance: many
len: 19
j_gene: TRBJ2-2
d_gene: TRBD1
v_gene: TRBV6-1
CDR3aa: CASSEAEGTGTWRTGELFF
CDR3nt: TGTGCCAGCAGTGAAGCCGAAGGGACAGGGACATGGAGGACCGGGGAGCTGTTTTTT

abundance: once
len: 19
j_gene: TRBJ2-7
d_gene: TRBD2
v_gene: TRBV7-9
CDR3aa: CASSTSGGTSGRAGYEQYF
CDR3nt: TGTGCCAGCAGCACCTCGGGGGGGACTAGCGGGAGGGCCGGGTACGAGCAGTACTTC

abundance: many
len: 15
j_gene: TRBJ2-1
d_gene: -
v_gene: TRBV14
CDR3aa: CASSQGRAGYNEQFF
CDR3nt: TGTGCCAGCAGCCAAGGGAGGGCGGGGTACAATGAGCAGTTCTTC

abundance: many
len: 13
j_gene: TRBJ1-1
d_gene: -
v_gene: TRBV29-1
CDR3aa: CSVDGGEDTEAFF
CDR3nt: TGCAGCGTTGACGGAGGGGAGGACACTGAAGCTTTCTTT

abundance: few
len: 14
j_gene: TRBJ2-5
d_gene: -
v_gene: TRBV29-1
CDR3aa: CSVRRSSFKETQYF
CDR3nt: TGCAGCGTTAGGAGGAGTTCCTTCAAAGAGACCCAGTACTTC

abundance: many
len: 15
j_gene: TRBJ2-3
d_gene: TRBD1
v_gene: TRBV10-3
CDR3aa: CAISDFGQGTDTQYF
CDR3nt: TGTGCCATCAGTGATTTCGGACAGGGGACAGATACGCAGTATTTT

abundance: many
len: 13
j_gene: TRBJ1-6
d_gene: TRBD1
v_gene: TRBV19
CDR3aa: CASKEQGAHPLHF
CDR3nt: TGTGCCAGTAAGGAGCAGGGGGCGCATCCCCTCCACTTT

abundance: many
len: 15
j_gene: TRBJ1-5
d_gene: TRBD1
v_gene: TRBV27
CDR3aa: CASSKSTGFGQPQHF
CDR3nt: TGTGCCAGCAGTAAATCGACAGGGTTCGGTCAGCCCCAGCATTTT

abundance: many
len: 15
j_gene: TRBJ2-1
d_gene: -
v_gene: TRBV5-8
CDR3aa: CASSLGQRTMVEQFF
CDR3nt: TGTGCCAGCAGCTTGGGACAGCGAACTATGGTGGAGCAGTTCTTC

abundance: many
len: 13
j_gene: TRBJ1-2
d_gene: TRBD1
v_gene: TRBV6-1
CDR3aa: CASSATRQGSHTF
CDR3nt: TGTGCCAGCAGCGCAACGAGACAGGGGAGTCACACCTTC

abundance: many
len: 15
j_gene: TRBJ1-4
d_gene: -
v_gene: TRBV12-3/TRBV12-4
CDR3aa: CASSLFGGGEEKLFF
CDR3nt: TGTGCCAGCAGTTTATTCGGGGGAGGAGAAGAAAAACTGTTTTTT

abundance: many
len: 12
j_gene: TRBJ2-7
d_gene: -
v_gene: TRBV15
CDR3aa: CATSIGLGEQYF
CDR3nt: TGTGCCACCAGTATCGGCCTGGGCGAGCAGTACTTC

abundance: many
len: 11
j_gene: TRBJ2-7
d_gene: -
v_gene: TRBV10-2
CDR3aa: CASSDGFEQYF
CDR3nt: TGCGCCAGCAGTGACGGGTTTGAGCAGTACTTC

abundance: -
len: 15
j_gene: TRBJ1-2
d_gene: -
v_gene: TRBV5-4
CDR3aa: CASSLGGDIGYGYTF
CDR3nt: TGTGCCAGCAGCCTTGGCGGGGACATTGGCTATGGCTACACCTTC

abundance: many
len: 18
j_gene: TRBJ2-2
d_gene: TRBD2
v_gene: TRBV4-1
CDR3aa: CASSRKGLAGDNAGELFF
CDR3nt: TGCGCCAGCAGCCGAAAGGGACTAGCGGGAGACAACGCCGGGGAGCTGTTTTTT

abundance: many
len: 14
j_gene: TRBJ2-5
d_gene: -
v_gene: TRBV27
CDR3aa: CASSLSRRAETQYF
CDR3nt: TGTGCCAGCAGTTTATCCCGCAGGGCAGAGACCCAGTACTTC

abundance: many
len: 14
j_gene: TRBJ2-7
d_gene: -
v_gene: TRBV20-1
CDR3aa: CSARDSRSSYEQYF
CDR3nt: TGCAGTGCTAGAGATTCGCGGAGCTCCTACGAGCAGTACTTC

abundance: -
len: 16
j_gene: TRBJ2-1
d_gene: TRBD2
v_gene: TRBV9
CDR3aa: CASGYSGRVPYNEQFF
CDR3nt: TGTGCCAGCGGTTACAGCGGGAGAGTCCCCTACAATGAGCAGTTCTTC

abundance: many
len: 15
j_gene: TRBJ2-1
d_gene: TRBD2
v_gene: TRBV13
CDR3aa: CASSSSSGRAHEQFF
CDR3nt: TGTGCCAGCAGCTCCTCTAGCGGGAGGGCCCATGAGCAGTTCTTC

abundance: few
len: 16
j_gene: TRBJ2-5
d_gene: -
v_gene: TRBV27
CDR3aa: CASSLSETAKGETQYF
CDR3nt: TGTGCCAGCAGTTTATCGGAAACTGCCAAGGGGGAGACCCAGTACTTC

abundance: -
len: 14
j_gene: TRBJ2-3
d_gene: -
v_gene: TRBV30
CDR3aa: CAWSGGGLGDTQYF
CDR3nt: TGTGCCTGGAGTGGTGGGGGTTTAGGAGATACGCAGTATTTT

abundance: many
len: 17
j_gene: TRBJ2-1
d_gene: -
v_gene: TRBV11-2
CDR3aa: CASSLRRSPRIYNEQFF
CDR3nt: TGTGCCAGCAGCTTACGGCGGTCTCCGCGGATTTACAATGAGCAGTTCTTC

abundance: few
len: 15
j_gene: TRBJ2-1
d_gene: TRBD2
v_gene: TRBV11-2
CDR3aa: CASSMGGLAGVEQFF
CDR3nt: TGTGCCAGCAGCATGGGGGGACTAGCGGGAGTCGAGCAGTTCTTC

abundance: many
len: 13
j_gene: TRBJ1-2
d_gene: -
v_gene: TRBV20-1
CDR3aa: CSASGILNYGYTF
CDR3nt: TGCAGTGCTTCCGGGATCCTAAACTATGGCTACACCTTC

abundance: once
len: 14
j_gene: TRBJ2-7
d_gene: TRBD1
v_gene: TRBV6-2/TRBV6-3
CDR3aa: CASRDGTGGFEQYF
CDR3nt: TGTGCCAGCAGGGACGGGACAGGGGGTTTCGAGCAGTACTTC

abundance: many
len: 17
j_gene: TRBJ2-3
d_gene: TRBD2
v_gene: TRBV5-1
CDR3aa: CASRKRPAGVPIDTQYF
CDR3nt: TGCGCCAGCAGAAAGCGTCCGGCGGGAGTTCCCATAGATACGCAGTATTTT

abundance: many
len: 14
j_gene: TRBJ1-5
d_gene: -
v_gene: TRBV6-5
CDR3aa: CASSYGTKGQPQHF
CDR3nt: TGTGCCAGCAGTTACGGGACTAAGGGACAGCCCCAGCATTTT

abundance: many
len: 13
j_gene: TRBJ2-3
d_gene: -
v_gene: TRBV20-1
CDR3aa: CSARDESTDTQYF
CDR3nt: TGCAGTGCTAGGGACGAAAGCACAGATACGCAGTATTTT

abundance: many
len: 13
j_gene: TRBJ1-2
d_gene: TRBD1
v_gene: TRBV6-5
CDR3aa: CASSYAGGLGYTF
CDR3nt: TGTGCCAGCAGTTACGCAGGGGGCCTTGGCTACACCTTC

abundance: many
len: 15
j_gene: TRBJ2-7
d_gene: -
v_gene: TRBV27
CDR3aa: CASSPSGLSSYEQYF
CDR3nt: TGTGCCAGCAGTCCGTCGGGTCTTAGCTCCTACGAGCAGTACTTC

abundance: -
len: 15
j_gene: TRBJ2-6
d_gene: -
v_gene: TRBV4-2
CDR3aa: CASSRSGDGANVLTF
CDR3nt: TGTGCCAGCAGCCGTTCAGGTGACGGGGCCAACGTCCTGACTTTC

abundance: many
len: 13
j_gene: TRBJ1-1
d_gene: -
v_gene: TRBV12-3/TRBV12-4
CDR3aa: CASSIVQGSEAFF
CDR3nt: TGTGCCAGCAGTATCGTACAGGGTTCTGAAGCTTTCTTT

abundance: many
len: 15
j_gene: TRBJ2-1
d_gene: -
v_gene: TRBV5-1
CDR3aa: CASSTQVSSYNEQFF
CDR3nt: TGCGCCAGCAGCACCCAGGTGAGCTCCTACAATGAGCAGTTCTTC

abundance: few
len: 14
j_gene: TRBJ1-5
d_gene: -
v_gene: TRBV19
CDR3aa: CASSDSLSNQPQHF
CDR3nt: TGTGCCAGTAGTGATTCGCTAAGCAATCAGCCCCAGCATTTT

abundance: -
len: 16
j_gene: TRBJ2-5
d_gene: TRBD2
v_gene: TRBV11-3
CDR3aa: CASSFLLAGWEETQYF
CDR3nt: TGTGCCAGCAGCTTCCTGCTAGCGGGATGGGAAGAGACCCAGTACTTC

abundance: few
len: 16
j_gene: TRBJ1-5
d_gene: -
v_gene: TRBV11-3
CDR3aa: CASSLDPGRACQPQHF
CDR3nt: TGTGCCAGCAGCTTAGATCCTGGCAGGGCGTGTCAGCCCCAGCATTTT

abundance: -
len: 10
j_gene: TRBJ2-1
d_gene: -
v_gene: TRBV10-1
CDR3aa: CATRNGEQFF
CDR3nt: TGCGCCACCCGCAACGGTGAGCAGTTCTTC

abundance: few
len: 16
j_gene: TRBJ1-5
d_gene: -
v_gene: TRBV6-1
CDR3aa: CASSTGQTYSNQPQHF
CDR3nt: TGTGCCAGCAGTACCGGACAGACTTATAGCAATCAGCCCCAGCATTTT

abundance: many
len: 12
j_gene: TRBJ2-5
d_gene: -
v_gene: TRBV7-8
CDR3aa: CASSLERRTQYF
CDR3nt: TGTGCCAGCAGCTTAGAAAGGAGGACCCAGTACTTC